This entry is about one TCR beta chain. Using immunoSEQ multiplex PCR, the repertoire was profiled, and TCRdb retains in-frame clones only, with some absent. Here the sample spans roughly 370,000 clones, 80% to 95% being singletons. This specimen belongs to a study of control samples from healthy donors and cancer patients. CDR3 size: 15 residues. With 3 bases removed from V and 6 bases from J, the gap between germline ends came to 16 bases. Germline assignment: CDR1 SGHNT and CDR2 YYREEE (reference sequence). The receptor's source is a man in his forties or fifties with head and neck cancer. What was sequenced was PBMCs. The V call is TRBV5-4, the J call TRBJ2-1, with D hard to call. CDR3 in amino acids: CASSSPKGNFNEQFF. As DNA, the CDR3 is TGTGCCAGCAGCTCCCCGAAAGGGAACTTCAATGAGCAGTTCTTC. Using reference TRBV5-4 and TRBJ2-1 for the parts outside the CDR3, the full variable domain is ETGVTQSPTHLIKTRGQQVTLRCSSQSGHNTVSWYQQALGQGPQFIFQYYREEENGRGNFPPRFSGLQFPNYSSELNVNALELDDSALYLCASSSPKGNFNEQFFGPGTRLTVL.